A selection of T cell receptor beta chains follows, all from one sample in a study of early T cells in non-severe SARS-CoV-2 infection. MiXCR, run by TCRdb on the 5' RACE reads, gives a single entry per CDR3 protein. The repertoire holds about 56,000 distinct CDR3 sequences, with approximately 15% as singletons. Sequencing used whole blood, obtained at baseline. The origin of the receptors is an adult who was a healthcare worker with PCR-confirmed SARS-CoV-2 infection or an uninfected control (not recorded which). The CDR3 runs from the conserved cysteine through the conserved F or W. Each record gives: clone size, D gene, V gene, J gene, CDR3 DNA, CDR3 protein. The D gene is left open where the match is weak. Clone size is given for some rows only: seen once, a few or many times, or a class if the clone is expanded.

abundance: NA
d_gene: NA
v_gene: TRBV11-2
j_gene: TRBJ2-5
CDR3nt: TGTGCCAGCAGCTTAGTGGGGTCGGGCCAAGAGACCCAGTACTTC
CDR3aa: CASSLVGSGQETQYF

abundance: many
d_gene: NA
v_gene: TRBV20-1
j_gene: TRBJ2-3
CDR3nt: TGCAGTGCTAGAGAACGAAGGGCGGTCGGAGATACGCAGTATTTT
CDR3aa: CSARERRAVGDTQYF

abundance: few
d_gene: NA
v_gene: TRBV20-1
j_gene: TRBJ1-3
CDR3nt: TGCAGTGCTAGCATGCTAGGAAACACCATATATTTT
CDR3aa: CSASMLGNTIYF

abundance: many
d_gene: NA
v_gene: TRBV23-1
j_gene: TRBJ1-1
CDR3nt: TGCGCCAGCAGTCAATCCGGAGGGAGGGACACTGAAGCTTTCTTT
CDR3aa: CASSQSGGRDTEAFF

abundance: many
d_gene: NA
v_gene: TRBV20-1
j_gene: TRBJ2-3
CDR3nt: TGCAGTGCTAGAGTTGGGGCGGGGACTTCCAGGGATACGCAGTATTTT
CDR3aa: CSARVGAGTSRDTQYF

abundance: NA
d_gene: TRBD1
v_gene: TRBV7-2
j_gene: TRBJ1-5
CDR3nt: TGTGCCAGCAGCTTAGTGGGACAGGGTGGCCAGCCCCAGCATTTT
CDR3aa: CASSLVGQGGQPQHF

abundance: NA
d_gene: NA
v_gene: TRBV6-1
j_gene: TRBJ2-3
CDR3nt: TGTGCCAGCAGCTCCCGACGTGGCACAGATACGCAGTATTTT
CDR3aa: CASSSRRGTDTQYF

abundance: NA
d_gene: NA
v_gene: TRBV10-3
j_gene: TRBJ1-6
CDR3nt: TGTGCCATCAGTGATGGGGCGCGCAATTCACCCCTCCACTTT
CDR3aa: CAISDGARNSPLHF

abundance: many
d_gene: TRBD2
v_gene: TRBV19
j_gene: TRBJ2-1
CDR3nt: TGTGCCAGTAGTGTGACTAGCTTCTCCTACAATGAGCAGTTCTTC
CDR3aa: CASSVTSFSYNEQFF

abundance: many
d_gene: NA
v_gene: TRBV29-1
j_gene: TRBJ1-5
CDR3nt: TGCAGCGTTAAGGTGGGTCTTAATCAGCCCCAGCATTTT
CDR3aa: CSVKVGLNQPQHF

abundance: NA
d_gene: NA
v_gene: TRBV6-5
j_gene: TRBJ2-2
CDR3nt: TGTGCCAGCAGTTACTCGCTCCAGGGCACCGGGGAGCTGTTTTTT
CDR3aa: CASSYSLQGTGELFF

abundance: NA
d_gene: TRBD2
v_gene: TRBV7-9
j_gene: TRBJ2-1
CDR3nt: TGTGCCAGCAGCCTACTAGCGGGAGATACGGATGAGCAGTTCTTC
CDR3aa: CASSLLAGDTDEQFF

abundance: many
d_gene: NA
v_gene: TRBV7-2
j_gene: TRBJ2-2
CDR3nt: TGTGCCAGCAGCCAGGGGGGGAACCGGCACGCCGGGGAGCTGTTTTTT
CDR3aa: CASSQGGNRHAGELFF

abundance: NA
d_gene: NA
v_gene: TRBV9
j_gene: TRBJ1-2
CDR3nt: TGTGCCAGCAGCGAGAGTGATAGGGGCCACTACACCTTC
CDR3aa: CASSESDRGHYTF

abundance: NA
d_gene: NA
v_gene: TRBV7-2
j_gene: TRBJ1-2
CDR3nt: TGTGCCAGCAGCGAAAAATTAAACCCCAATGGATGGCACACCTTC
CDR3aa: CASSEKLNPNGWHTF

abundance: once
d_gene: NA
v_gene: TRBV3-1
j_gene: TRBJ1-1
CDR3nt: TGTGCCAGCAGCCCGGGACTTTTTAACACTGAAGCTTTCTTT
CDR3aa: CASSPGLFNTEAFF

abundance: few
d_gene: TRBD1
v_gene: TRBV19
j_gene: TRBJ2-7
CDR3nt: TGTGCCAGTGGGTACGGGACAGATTCCTACGAGCAGTACTTC
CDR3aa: CASGYGTDSYEQYF

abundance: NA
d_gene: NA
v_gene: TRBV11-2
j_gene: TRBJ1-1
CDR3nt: TGTGCCAGCAGCTTAGACCAGACAGGATTCACTGAAGCTTTCTTT
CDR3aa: CASSLDQTGFTEAFF

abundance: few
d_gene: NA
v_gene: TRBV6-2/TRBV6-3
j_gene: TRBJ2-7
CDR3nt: TGTGCCAGCAAGGAAGCGACGGTCACTGACGAGCAGTACTTC
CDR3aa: CASKEATVTDEQYF

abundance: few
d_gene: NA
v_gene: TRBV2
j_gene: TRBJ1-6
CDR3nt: TGTGCCAGCAATGATTACTCACCCCTCCACTTT
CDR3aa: CASNDYSPLHF

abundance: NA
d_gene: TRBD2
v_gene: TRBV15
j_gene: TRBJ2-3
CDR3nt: TGTGCCACCAGCAGTTTTAGCGGGGCTAACACAGATACGCAGTATTTT
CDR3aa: CATSSFSGANTDTQYF

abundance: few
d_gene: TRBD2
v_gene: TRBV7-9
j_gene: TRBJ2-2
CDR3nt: TGTGCCAGCAGCTCGACGGGACTAGCTGCCACCGGGGAGCTGTTTTTT
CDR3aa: CASSSTGLAATGELFF

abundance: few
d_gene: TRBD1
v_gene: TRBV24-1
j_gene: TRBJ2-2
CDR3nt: TGTGCCACCAGTGATTCAGGGACAGGGGGCAACACCGGGGAGCTGTTTTTT
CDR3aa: CATSDSGTGGNTGELFF

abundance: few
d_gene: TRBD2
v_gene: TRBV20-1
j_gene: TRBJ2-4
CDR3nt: TGCAGTGCGTCACGGACGGCAGCGGGGGGTTCCAAAAACATTCAGTACTTC
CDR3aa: CSASRTAAGGSKNIQYF

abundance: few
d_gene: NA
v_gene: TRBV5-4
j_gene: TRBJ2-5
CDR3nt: TGTGCCAGCAGCTTGGCTCTAGCGCAAGAGACCCAGTACTTC
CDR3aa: CASSLALAQETQYF

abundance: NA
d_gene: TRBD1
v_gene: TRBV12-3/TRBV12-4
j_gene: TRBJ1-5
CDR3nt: TGTGCCAGCAGTGGGACAGGGGGCAATCAGCCCCAGCATTTT
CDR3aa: CASSGTGGNQPQHF

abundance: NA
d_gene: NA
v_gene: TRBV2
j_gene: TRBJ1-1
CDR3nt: TGTGCCAGCAGTGAAGAACCCAAAGGGAACACTGAAGCTTTCTTT
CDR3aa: CASSEEPKGNTEAFF

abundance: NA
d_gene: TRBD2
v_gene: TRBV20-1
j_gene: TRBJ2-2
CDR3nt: TGCAGTGCCCCAGCGGGGGGGCTGACCGGGGAGCTGTTTTTT
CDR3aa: CSAPAGGLTGELFF

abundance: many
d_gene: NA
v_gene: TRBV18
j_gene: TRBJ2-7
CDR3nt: TGTGCCAGCTCACCGTTTGATAGCAGGGCCAGCTACGAGCAGTACTTC
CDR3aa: CASSPFDSRASYEQYF

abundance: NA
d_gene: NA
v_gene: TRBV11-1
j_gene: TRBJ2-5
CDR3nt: TGTGCCAGCAGCTTAGCGGCGAGAAACCAAGAGACCCAGTACTTC
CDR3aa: CASSLAARNQETQYF

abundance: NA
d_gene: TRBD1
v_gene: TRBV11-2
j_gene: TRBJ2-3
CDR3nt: TGTGCCAGCAGCTCGTCCCGGGACAGGGGGCGAACAGATACGCAGTATTTT
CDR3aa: CASSSSRDRGRTDTQYF

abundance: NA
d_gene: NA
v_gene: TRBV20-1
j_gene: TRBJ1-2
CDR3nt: TGCAGTGCTAGCCAGGGGAGCTATGGCTACACCTTC
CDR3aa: CSASQGSYGYTF

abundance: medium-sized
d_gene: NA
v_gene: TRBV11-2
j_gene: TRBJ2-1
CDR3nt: TGTGCCAGCAGCTTCCTCCGGGGTGACAATGAGCAGTTCTTC
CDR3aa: CASSFLRGDNEQFF

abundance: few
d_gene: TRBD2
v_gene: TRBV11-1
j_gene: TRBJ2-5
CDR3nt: TGTGCCAGCAGCCTGGGGACTAGCGGGAGGGCTGAGACCCAGTACTTC
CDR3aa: CASSLGTSGRAETQYF

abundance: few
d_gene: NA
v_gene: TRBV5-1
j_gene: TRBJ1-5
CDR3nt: TGCGCCAGCAGCTTGGCCGGAGGTCAGCCCCAGCATTTT
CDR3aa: CASSLAGGQPQHF

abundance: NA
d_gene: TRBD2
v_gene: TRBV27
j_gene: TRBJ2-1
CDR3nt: TGTGCCAGCAGCCGTGACCGGTGGACTAGCGGAAATGAGCAGTTCTTC
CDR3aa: CASSRDRWTSGNEQFF

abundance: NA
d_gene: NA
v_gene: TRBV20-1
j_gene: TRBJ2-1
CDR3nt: TGCAGTGCTACCAGCAGGGCAGGGAAAGAGCAGTTCTTC
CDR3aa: CSATSRAGKEQFF

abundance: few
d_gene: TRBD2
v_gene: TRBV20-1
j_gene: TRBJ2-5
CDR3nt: TGCAGTGCTAGAGACCCTCAGGTGAAGGGCGGGAGCCCAGAGACCCAGTACTTC
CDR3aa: CSARDPQVKGGSPETQYF

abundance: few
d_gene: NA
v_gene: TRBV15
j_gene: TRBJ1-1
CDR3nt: TGTGCCACCAGCAGAGACCGTAGGGAAGCTTTCTTT
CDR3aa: CATSRDRREAFF

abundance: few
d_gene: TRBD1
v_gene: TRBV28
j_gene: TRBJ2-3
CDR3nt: TGTGCCAGCAGTACCCGGACAGGAGATACGCAGTATTTT
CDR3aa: CASSTRTGDTQYF

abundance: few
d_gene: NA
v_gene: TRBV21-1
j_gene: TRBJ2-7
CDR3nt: TGTGCCAGCGCCGGCGGGAGGGCCTCCCTCGAGCAGTACTTC
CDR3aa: CASAGGRASLEQYF

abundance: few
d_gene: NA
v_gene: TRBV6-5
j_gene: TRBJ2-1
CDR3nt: TGTGCCAGCAGTTTGGGGGGCTTTAAAGAGTTCTTC
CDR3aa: CASSLGGFKEFF

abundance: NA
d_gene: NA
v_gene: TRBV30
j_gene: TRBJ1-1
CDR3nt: TGTGCCTGGAGTAGGGGTCCGAACACTGAAGCTTTCTTT
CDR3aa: CAWSRGPNTEAFF

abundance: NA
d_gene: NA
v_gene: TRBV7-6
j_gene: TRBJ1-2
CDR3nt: TGTGCCAGCAGCTTACCCAAAGGGGATGGCTACACCTTC
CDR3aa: CASSLPKGDGYTF

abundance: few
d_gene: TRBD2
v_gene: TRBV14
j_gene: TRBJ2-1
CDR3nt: TGTGCCAGCAGCCAAGATCGGGCTAGCGGGGGAGAGCAGTTCTTC
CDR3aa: CASSQDRASGGEQFF

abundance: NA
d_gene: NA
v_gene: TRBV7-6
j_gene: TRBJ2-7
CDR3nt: TGTGCCAGCAGTTCTGACCCTGGAAAGACAGCCTACGAGCAGTACTTC
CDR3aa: CASSSDPGKTAYEQYF

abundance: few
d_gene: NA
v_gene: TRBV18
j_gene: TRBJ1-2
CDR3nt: TGTGCCAGCTCACCACAGGGCACTAACTATGGCTACACCTTC
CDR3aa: CASSPQGTNYGYTF

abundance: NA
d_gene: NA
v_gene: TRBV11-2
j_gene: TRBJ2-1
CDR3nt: TGTGCCAGCAGCTTAGGCCGGATCAATGAGCAGTTCTTC
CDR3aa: CASSLGRINEQFF

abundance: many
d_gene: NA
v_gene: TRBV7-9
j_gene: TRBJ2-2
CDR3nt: TGTGCCAGCAGCTTTGGAGGCGGGGAGCTGTTTTTT
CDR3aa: CASSFGGGELFF

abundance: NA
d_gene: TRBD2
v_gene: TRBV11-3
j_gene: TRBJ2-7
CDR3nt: TGTGCCAGCAGCCCCCCCCCGGGCGGGAGGCCCTACGAGCAGTACTTC
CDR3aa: CASSPPPGGRPYEQYF

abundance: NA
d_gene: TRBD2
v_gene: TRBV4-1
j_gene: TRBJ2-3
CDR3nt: TGCGCCAGCAGCCCGAATAGCGGGGGGTCCACAGATACGCAGTATTTT
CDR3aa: CASSPNSGGSTDTQYF

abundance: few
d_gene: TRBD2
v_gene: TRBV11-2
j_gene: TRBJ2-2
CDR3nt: TGTGCCAGCAGCTATACTAGCGGGTCGAACACCGGGGAGCTGTTTTTT
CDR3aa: CASSYTSGSNTGELFF

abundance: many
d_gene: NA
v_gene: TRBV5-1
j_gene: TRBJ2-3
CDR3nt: TGCGCCAGCAGCTCCCTCGGGGGAGCCACAGATACGCAGTATTTT
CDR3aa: CASSSLGGATDTQYF

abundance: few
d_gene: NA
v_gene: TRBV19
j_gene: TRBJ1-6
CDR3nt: TGTGCCAGTAGTATGACAGGCCCATATTCACCCCTCCACTTT
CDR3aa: CASSMTGPYSPLHF

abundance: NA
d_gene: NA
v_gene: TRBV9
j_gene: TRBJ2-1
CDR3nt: TGTGCCAGCAGCGTAGATTCGCACAGCGAGCAGTTCTTC
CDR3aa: CASSVDSHSEQFF